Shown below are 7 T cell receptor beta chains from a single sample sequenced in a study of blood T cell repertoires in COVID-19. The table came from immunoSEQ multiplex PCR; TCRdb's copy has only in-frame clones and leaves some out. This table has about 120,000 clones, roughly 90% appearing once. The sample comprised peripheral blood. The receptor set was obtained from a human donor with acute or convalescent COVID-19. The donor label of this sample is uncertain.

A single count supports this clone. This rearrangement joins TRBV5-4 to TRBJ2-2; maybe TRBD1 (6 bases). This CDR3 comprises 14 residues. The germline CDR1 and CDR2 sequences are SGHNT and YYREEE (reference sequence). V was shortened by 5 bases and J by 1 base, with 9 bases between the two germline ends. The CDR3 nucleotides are TGTGCCAGCAGGATGGACAGGAACACCGGGGAGCTGTTTTTT. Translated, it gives CASRMDRNTGELFF.

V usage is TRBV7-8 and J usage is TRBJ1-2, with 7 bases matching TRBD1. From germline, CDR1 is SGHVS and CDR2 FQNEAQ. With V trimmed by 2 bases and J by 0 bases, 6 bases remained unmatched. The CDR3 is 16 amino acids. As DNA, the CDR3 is TGTGCCAGCAGCTTACAGACAGGGAATGCTAACTATGGCTACACCTTC. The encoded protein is CASSLQTGNANYGYTF.

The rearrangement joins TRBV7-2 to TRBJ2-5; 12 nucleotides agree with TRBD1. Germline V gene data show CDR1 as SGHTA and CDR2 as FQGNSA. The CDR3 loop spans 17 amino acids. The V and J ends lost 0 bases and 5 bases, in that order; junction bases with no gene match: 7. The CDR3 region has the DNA TGTGCCAGCAGCTTAGCAGGGGGACAGGGGGCGCGGGAGACCCAGTACTTC. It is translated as CASSLAGGQGARETQYF.

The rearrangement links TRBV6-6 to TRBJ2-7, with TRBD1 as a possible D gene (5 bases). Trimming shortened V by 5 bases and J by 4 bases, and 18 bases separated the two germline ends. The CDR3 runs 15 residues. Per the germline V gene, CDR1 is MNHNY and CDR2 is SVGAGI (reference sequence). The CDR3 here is CASSGQAWGLYEQYF. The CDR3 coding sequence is TGTGCCAGCAGTGGTCAAGCGTGGGGCTTATACGAGCAGTACTTC.

This CDR3 reads CATRGGANTGELFF. The CDR3 DNA sequence: TGTGCCACCCGCGGGGGGGCGAACACCGGGGAGCTGTTTTTT. The chain is built from TRBV28 and TRBJ2-2; 9 bases are shared with TRBD2. In germline, CDR1 is MDHEN, CDR2 SYDVKM. J was trimmed by 0 bases and V by 10 bases; bases with no gene match: 3. The CDR3 extends over 14 amino acids. Drawing the rest from reference TRBV28 and TRBJ2-2, the complete variable domain is DVKVTQSSRYLVKRTGEKVFLECVQDMDHENMFWYRQDPGLGLRLIYFSYDVKMKEKGDIPEGYSVSREKKERFSLILESASTNQTSMYLCATRGGANTGELFFGEGSRLTVL.

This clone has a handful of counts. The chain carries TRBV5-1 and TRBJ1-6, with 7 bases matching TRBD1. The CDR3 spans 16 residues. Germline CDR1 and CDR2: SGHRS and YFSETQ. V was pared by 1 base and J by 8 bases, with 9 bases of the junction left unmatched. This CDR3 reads CASSLMGTAGDSPLHF. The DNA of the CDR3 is TGCGCCAGCAGCTTGATGGGGACAGCCGGAGATTCACCCCTCCACTTT.

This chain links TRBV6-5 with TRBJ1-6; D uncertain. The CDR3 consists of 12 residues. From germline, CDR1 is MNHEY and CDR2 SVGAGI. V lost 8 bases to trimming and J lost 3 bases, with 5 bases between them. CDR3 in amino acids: CASRDYNSPLHF. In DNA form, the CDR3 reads TGTGCCAGCCGGGACTATAATTCACCCCTCCACTTT.